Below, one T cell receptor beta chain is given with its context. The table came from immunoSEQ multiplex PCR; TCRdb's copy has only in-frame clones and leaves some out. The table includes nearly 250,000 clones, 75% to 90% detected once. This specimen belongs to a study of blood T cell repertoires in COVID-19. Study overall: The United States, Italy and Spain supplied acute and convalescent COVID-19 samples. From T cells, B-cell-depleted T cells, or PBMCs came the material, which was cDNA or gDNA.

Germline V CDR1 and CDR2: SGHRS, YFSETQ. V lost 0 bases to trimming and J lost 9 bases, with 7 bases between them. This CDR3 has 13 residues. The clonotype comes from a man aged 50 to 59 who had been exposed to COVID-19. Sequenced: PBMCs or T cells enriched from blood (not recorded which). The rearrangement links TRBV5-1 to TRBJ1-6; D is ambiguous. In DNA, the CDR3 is TGCGCCAGCAGCTTGGTACTCCTTTCACCCCTCCACTTT. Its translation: CASSLVLLSPLHF.